Detailed here is one T cell receptor (beta chain). Assay: immunoSEQ multiplex PCR; the TCRdb copy retains only in-frame clones and omits some. Here the sample spans roughly 1 million clones, about 84% being singletons. This entry is derived from a study of shared clonotypes between healthy human individuals. Study as a whole: For every donor, three CD4 naive, three CD4 memory, two CD8 naive and one CD8 memory plates were used.

CDR1 is MDHEN, CDR2 SYDVKM, per germline. The CDR3 covers 16 residues. Trimming removed 3 bases at V and 5 bases at J, with 17 bases between. The receptor's source is a man aged 18-30 years in good health. Some clones in this sample may be carry-over from other donors' samples. Sequences were obtained from memory CD4+ T cells from PBMCs. The subset: CD45RA-negative fraction. The J gene is TRBJ1-5, the V gene TRBV28; D not certain. This CDR3 is CASSFPGLTRDQPQHF. In DNA form, the CDR3 reads TGTGCCAGCAGTTTCCCCGGATTGACCCGAGATCAGCCCCAGCATTTT.